This record concerns one T cell receptor (beta chain) sequence. This sample stems from a study of T cells in tuberculosis. Study at large: This South African cohort compared adolescents with or without latent tuberculosis against adults with active tuberculosis.

The CDR3 has 15 residues. Germline lookup yields CDR1 SGHVS and CDR2 FQNEAQ. V dropped 5 bases and J dropped 2; count of bases not matched to a gene: 7. Latent tuberculosis screening used tuberculin skin test and IGRA at entry. Profiling relied on immunoSEQ multiplex PCR, and the TCRdb table lists in-frame clones only, not all of them. The repertoire consists of about 36,000 clones, with 93% occurring once and the leading ten covering about 7.5%. This TCR was recovered from a donor aged 10-35 years with latent tuberculosis or without tuberculosis infection. Sequences were obtained from PBMCs. The chain employs TRBV7-8 and TRBJ2-7; 9 bases align to TRBD2. The CDR3 DNA sequence: TGTGCCAGCAGCCCTCGACTAGCGGAGACCTACGAGCAGTACTTC. Encoded protein: CASSPRLAETYEQYF.